This T cell receptor beta chain is drawn from a study of control samples from healthy donors and cancer patients. Trimming left V 6 bases short and J 0 bases short, with 15 bases between. Germline CDR1 is PRHDT and CDR2 is FYEKMQ (reference sequence). The CDR3 is 16 residues long. Profiled with immunoSEQ multiplex PCR; TCRdb holds only in-frame clones, not every one. Among about 160,000 clones listed, roughly 94% were seen once. The specimen was PBMCs. The chain joins TRBV13 to TRBJ1-3, with D uncertain. The clonotype originates from a man in his 60s with colorectal cancer. The CDR3 region is CASRGLGPSSGNTIYF. CDR3 in DNA: TGTGCCAGCAGAGGTCTCGGACCCAGCTCTGGAAACACCATATATTTT.